The clone carrying this TCR beta chain was counted at least ten times. Its antigen is unknown. The read stops 3 residues short of the end of the CDR3; the missing end is completed from the germline J gene. Each donor provided roughly 4.5 to 8.5 ml of heparinized whole blood. This sample was included in a study of T cell clonality in common variable immunodeficiency. Findings of the study overall: Patient heterogeneity in the CVID cohort limited correlations between repertoire features and clinical complications. CVID subjects shared fewer TCRbeta clones than healthy controls did. CVID subjects showed higher TCRbeta clonality than healthy controls.

The method was immunoSEQ multiplex PCR; TCRdb's version includes in-frame clones alone and lacks a portion of them. The sample shows roughly 40,000 clones, none of them appearing just once. CDR1 SQVTM and CDR2 ANQGSEA come from the germline V gene. The CDR3 has 16 residues. With 8 bases clipped from V and 3 bases from J, the junction kept 17 bases outside the gene matches. Sequences were obtained from peripheral blood mononuclear cells. The chain uses TRBV29-1 and TRBJ1-2; 8 bases agree with TRBD1. The TCR originated in a person aged 18 to 69 in good health. The chain's CDR3 is CSTCCDRGRDHYGYTF. CDR3 DNA, as far as it was read: TGCAGCACTTGTTGTGACAGGGGACGAGATCACTATGGC.